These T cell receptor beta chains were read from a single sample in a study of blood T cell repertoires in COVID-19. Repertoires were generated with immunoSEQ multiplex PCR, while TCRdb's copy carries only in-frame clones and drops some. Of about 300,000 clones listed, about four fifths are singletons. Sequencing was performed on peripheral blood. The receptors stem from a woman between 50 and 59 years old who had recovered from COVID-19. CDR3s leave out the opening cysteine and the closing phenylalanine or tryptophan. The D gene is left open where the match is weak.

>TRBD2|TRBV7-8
ASSRAGLKDTQY
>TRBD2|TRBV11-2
ASSLLAGIYNEQF
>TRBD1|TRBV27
ASSFSGTGNYGYT
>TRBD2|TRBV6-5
ASSNGASGRYEQF
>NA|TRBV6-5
ASSTWGGHTDTQY
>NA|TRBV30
AWSVEDWTKLF
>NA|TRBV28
ASKRVDTGELF
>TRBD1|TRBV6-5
ASSQSKGQEY
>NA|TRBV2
ASSSPTGWKETQY
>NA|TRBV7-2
ASSPQRRVEAF
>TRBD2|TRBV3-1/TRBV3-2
ASTAGLSVVPDTQY
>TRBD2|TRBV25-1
ASSESVAGVTDTQY
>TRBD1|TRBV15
ATSPQGVIGELF
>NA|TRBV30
AWRQSPGRPQH
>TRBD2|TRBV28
ASRLGGAGLNEQF
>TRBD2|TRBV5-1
ASSAQGIGLAGGHEQF
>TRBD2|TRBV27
ASTPRGTSADNEQF
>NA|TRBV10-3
AIGQTGTDTQY
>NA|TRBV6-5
ASSTGSGAYGYT
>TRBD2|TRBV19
ASSTGTSGSRQY
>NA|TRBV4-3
ASSQEGMGRYEQY
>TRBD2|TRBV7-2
ASSFLSGSTDTQY
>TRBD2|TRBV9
ASSGRLAGVEGNIQY
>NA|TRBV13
ASSLGAGSYNQPQH
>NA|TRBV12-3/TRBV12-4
ASSIQDYEQY
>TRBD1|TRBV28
ASSFDRGNRKGSQPQH
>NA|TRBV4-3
ASSQEIQGGTDTQY
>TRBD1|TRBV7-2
ASSSIGGQGTEAF
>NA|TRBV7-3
ASSTGGASGETQY
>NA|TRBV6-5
ASSTANYGYT
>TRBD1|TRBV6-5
ASRLGQEYGYT
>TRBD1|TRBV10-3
AINLDGQGASGYT
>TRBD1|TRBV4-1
ASSQGTGGRSGGELF
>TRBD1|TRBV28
ASSFPGGTYEQY
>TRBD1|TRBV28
ASSPTGSLYTEAF
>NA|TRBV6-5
ASSYSGGGQPQH
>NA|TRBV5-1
ASSTGLEGNTIY
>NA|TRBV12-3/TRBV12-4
ASSFSPPQF
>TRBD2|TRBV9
ASSGLTSGGAAQY
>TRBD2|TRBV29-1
SGEGSAGLYEQF
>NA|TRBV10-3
AGSGSSYNEQF
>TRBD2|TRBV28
ASSTTSGVYNEQF
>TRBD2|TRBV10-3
ATRTSGGTYEQY
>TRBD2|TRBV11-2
ASSFGGGAFILDEQF
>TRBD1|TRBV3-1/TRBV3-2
ASSQGQGIGETQY
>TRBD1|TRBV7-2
ASSFGPGQGAYEQY
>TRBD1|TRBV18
ASSPAQGAGEQY
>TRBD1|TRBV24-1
ATSDTRTGDGYT
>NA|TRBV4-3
ASSQQGLGNEKLF
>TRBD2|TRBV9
ASSGKLAGSNNEQF
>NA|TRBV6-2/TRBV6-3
ASSGGGRNQPQH
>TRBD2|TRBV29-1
SVGLARTYEQY
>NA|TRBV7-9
ASSLALRRYNEQF
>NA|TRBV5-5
ASSLADHTGAGELF
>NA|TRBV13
ASRQRGGSYEQY
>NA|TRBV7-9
ASSPRRGTEAF
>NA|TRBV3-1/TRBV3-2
ASSRPIQRRSYEQY
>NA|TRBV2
ASDRKGRDYGYT
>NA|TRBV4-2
ASSQDRGEQF
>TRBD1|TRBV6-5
ASSSLGQANTEAF